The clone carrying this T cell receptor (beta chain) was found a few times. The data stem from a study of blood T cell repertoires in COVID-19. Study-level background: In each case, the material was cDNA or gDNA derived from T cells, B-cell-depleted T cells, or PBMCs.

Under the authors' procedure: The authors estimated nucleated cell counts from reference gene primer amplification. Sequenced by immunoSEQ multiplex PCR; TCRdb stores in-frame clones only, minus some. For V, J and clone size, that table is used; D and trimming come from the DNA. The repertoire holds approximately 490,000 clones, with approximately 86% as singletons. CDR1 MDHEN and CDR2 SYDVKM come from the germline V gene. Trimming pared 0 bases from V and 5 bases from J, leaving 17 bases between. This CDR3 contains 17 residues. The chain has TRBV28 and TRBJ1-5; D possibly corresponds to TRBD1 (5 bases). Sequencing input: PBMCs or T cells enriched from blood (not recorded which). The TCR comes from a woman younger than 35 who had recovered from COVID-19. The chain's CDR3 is CASSLWGHDRFHQPQHF. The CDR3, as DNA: TGTGCCAGCAGTTTATGGGGTCATGACAGATTCCATCAGCCCCAGCATTTT. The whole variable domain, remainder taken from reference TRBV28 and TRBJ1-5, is DVKVTQSSRYLVKRTGEKVFLECVQDMDHENMFWYRQDPGLGLRLIYFSYDVKMKEKGDIPEGYSVSREKKERFSLILESASTNQTSMYLCASSLWGHDRFHQPQHFGDGTRLSIL.